This is a list of T cell receptor beta chains from one sample in a study of cytomegalovirus exposure and HLA in healthy donors. Only in-frame clones appear in the TCRdb table, and some are missing; sequencing was by immunoSEQ multiplex PCR. Counted here are over 150,000 clones, approximately 81% occurring once; the ten biggest clones make up 1%. Sequenced input: PBMCs. These receptors all come from a boy between 2 and 10 years old in good health and CMV-seronegative. Both conserved end residues are part of each CDR3. Each record gives: V gene, clone size, J gene, D gene, CDR3 DNA, CDR3 protein. A D gene is named only where the DNA matches it firmly. Size tells how often a clone was seen (once, few, many) or the class of an expanded clone, and some rows leave it out.

V: TRBV28
size: -
J: TRBJ2-3
D: -
DNA: TGTGCCAGCAGCCTAAGGGGGGGGCGCGCAGATACGCAGTATTTT
CDR3: CASSLRGGRADTQYF

V: TRBV30
size: -
J: TRBJ1-6
D: -
DNA: TGTGCCTGGGCACAGGGATCGGGATATAATTCACCCCTCCACTTT
CDR3: CAWAQGSGYNSPLHF

V: TRBV7-5
size: -
J: TRBJ2-5
D: -
DNA: TGTGTCAGAAGCCCCCTATCGGGCCCACCGGACTTGAGGGAGACCCAGTACTTC
CDR3: CVRSPLSGPPDLRETQYF

V: TRBV5-1
size: -
J: TRBJ1-2
D: TRBD1
DNA: TGCGCCAGCAGCTTGGCCCACGGACGGGACAGCCATTCCACTAACTATGGCTACACCTTC
CDR3: CASSLAHGRDSHSTNYGYTF

V: TRBV19
size: -
J: TRBJ1-3
D: -
DNA: TGTGCCAGTATCCACCGGTCCGGAAACACCATATATTTT
CDR3: CASIHRSGNTIYF

V: TRBV27
size: -
J: TRBJ1-5
D: -
DNA: TGTGCCAGCAGTTTTGGCCAGAGCAATCAGCCCCAGCATTTT
CDR3: CASSFGQSNQPQHF

V: TRBV13
size: -
J: TRBJ2-3
D: -
DNA: TGTGCCAGCACCGATGGACTCCTAGCCACAGATACGCAGTATTTT
CDR3: CASTDGLLATDTQYF

V: TRBV5-6
size: once
J: TRBJ1-4
D: -
DNA: TGTGCCAGCAGCTCGGGGACTAATGAAAAACTGTTTTTT
CDR3: CASSSGTNEKLFF

V: TRBV19
size: -
J: TRBJ2-7
D: -
DNA: TGTGCCAGTGGCTCAGGTTACGAGCAGTACTTC
CDR3: CASGSGYEQYF

V: TRBV28
size: -
J: TRBJ1-4
D: TRBD1
DNA: TGTGCCAGCAGTTCCACAGGGGTGGCGGAAAAACTGTTTTTT
CDR3: CASSSTGVAEKLFF

V: TRBV4-1
size: -
J: TRBJ1-2
D: -
DNA: TGCGCCAGCAGCCAAAACGAGGGGGATGGCTACACCTTC
CDR3: CASSQNEGDGYTF

V: TRBV19
size: -
J: TRBJ2-3
D: TRBD2
DNA: TGTGCCAGTAGAGCATATGGACTAGCGGGAGGGCCCGCAGATACGCAGTATTTT
CDR3: CASRAYGLAGGPADTQYF

V: TRBV2
size: -
J: TRBJ1-5
D: TRBD1
DNA: TGTGCCAGTCGAACTAGCACAGGGGGCACCGATAGCAATCAGCCCCAGCATTTT
CDR3: CASRTSTGGTDSNQPQHF